This is a list of T cell receptor beta chains from one sample in a study of graft-versus-host responses after intestinal transplantation. Assay: immunoSEQ multiplex PCR; the TCRdb copy retains only in-frame clones and omits some. The sample lists around 30,000 clones, about 85% occurring once. Material: PBMCs, obtained around 430 days after intestinal transplantation. The receptors here all came from a human patient who received an intestinal transplant, so some T cells may come from the graft donor. Both conserved end residues are part of each CDR3. Fields, in order: V gene, J gene, CDR3 protein.

TRBV7-2	TRBJ1-4	CASSLGTELWEKLFF
TRBV6-5	TRBJ1-2	CASSTTGSYGYTF
TRBV27	TRBJ1-5	CASSKDRRDSNQPQHF
TRBV5-4	TRBJ1-4	CASSLGASTNEKLFF
TRBV18	TRBJ2-3	CASSPTTARRTDTQYF
TRBV4-3	TRBJ2-3	CASSQDGWGHRTDTQYF
TRBV18	TRBJ1-1	CASSPMTATEAFF
TRBV5-6	TRBJ2-7	CASSSLGEQYF
TRBV7-2	TRBJ1-5	CASSLMDSNQPQHF
TRBV6-5	TRBJ2-2	CASRGGPAGELFF
TRBV7-9	TRBJ1-4	CASSSYSRDRGEKLFF
TRBV5-1	TRBJ2-7	CASSFSGESYEQYF
TRBV30	TRBJ1-2	CAWRGQSIYGYTF
TRBV7-9	TRBJ2-7	CASSFDSGAYEQYF
TRBV6-6	TRBJ2-1	CASSASGDYNEQFF
TRBV30	TRBJ2-1	CAWTHLGHSSYNEQFF
TRBV21-1	TRBJ2-3	CASSKDGGGATDTQYF
TRBV5-1	TRBJ1-3	CASSLALSGNTIYF
TRBV10-3	TRBJ1-1	CATHEGVGTEAFF
TRBV28	TRBJ2-7	CASSSGEREQYF
TRBV30	TRBJ1-1	CAWSVSAVATKAFF
TRBV4-1	TRBJ1-1	CASSQGDTLNTEAFF
TRBV7-9	TRBJ2-3	CASSFTSGGADTQYF
TRBV5-1	TRBJ2-7	CASSPQQGASYEQYF
TRBV7-2	TRBJ2-7	CASSLCLAGGPPYEQYF
TRBV7-2	TRBJ1-2	CASSLDSYGYTF
TRBV5-4	TRBJ1-2	CASSRDRGYGYTF
TRBV2	TRBJ2-3	CASSDVRDTDTQYF
TRBV5-1	TRBJ2-3	CASNPLAGAVDTQYF
TRBV29-1	TRBJ2-1	CSVGRPGVSYNEQFF
TRBV6-4	TRBJ2-3	CASSVRTGGTDTQYF
TRBV25-1	TRBJ2-1	CASSGTSGSSYNEQFF
TRBV9	TRBJ2-2	CASSPPGTSGMWELFF
TRBV6-5	TRBJ1-1	CASSYRDQGDTEAFF
TRBV14	TRBJ2-7	CASSQPPPASYEQYF
TRBV4-1	TRBJ1-5	CASSHRQGDQPQHF
TRBV25-1	TRBJ2-3	CASSDPGLQGDTQYF
TRBV5-1	TRBJ1-1	CASSLGQGEVNTEAFF
TRBV5-1	TRBJ2-1	CASSLNAAGNEQFF
TRBV6-6	TRBJ1-2	CASSPQRAPTPYGYTF
TRBV2	TRBJ1-3	CAATGESGNTIYF
TRBV7-6	TRBJ1-2	CASSSGGYGYTF
TRBV6-1	TRBJ2-1	CASSEGGRAYNEQFF
TRBV19	TRBJ1-5	CASSILGGGNQPQHF
TRBV9	TRBJ2-7	CASRRGQGVVWYEQYF
TRBV29-1	TRBJ2-1	CSASGRANNEQFF
TRBV27	TRBJ1-1	CASSPEGTGILNTEAFF
TRBV18	TRBJ1-5	CASSGGGNQPQHF
TRBV4-1	TRBJ2-7	CASSQVVGTSSSYEQYF
TRBV6-5	TRBJ1-2	CASTSGGGGGYTF
TRBV7-6	TRBJ2-4	CASSPLMGLAGYFEAKNIQYF
TRBV5-1	TRBJ1-4	CASSLTGPNEKLFF
TRBV7-9	TRBJ1-5	CASSVGGPNQPQHF
TRBV28	TRBJ2-3	CASSSPQPGQGRDTQYF
TRBV6-6	TRBJ1-5	CASSPRTGRTQPQHF